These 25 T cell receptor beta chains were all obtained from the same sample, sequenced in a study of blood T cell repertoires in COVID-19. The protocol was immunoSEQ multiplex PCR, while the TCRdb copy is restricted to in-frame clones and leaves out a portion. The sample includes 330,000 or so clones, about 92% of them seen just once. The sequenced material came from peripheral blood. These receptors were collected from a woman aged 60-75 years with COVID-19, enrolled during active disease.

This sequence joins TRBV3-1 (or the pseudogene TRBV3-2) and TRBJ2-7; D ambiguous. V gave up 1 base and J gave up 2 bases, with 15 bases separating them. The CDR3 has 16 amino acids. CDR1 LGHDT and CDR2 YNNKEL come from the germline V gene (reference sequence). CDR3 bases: TGTGCCAGCAGCCAAGGGGCCGACCGCCATCCCTACGAGCAGTACTTC. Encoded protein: CASSQGADRHPYEQYF.

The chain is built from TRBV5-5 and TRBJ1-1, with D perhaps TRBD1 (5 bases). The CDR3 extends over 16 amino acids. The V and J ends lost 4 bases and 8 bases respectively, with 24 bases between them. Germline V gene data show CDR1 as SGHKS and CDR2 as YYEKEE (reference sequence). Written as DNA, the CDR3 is TGTGCCAGCAGCCTCGGGACTTTCGCAGGCGTCCACGAAGCTTTCTTT. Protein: CASSLGTFAGVHEAFF.

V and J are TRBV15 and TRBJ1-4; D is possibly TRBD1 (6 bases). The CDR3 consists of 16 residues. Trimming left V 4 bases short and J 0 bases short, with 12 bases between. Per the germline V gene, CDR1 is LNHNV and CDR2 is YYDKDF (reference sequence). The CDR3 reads CATSTLDRATNEKLFF. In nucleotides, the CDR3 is TGTGCCACCAGCACCTTGGACAGAGCAACTAATGAAAAACTGTTTTTT.

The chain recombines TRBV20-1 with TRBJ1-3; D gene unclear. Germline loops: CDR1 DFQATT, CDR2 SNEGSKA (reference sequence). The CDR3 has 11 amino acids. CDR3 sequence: CSFRVGNTIYF. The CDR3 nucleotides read TGCAGCTTCCGAGTTGGAAACACCATATATTTT.

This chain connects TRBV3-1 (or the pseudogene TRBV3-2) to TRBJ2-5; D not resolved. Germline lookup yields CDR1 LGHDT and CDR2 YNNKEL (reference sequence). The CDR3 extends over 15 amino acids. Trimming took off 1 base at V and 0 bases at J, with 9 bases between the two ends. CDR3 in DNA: TGTGCCAGCAGCCAAGGCGGATACGACCAAGAGACCCAGTACTTC. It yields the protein CASSQGGYDQETQYF.

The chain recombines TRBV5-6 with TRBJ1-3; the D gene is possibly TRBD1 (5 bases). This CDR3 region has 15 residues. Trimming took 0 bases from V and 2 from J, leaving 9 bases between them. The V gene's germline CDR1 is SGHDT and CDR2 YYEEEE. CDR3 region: CASSLGTLAGNTIYF. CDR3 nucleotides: TGTGCCAGCAGCTTGGGGACACTTGCTGGAAACACCATATATTTT.

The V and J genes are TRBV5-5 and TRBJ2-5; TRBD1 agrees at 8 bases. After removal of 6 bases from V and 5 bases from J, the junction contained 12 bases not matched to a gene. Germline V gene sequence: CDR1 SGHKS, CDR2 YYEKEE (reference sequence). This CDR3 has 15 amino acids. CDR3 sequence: CASTPRQGPRETQYF. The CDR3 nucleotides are TGTGCCAGCACCCCACGACAGGGGCCGAGGGAGACCCAGTACTTC.

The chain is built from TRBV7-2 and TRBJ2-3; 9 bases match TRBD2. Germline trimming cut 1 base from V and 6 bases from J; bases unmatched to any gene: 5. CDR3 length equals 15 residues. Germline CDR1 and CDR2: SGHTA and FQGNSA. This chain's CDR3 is CASSLGLAGRDTQYF. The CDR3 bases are TGTGCCAGCAGCTTAGGGCTAGCGGGGCGGGATACGCAGTATTTT.

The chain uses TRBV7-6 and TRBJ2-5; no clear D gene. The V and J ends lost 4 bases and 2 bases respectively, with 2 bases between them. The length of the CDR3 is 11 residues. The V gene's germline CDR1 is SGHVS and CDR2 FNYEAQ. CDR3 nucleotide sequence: TGTGCCAGCAGCTCTCAAGAGACCCAGTACTTC. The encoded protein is CASSSQETQYF.

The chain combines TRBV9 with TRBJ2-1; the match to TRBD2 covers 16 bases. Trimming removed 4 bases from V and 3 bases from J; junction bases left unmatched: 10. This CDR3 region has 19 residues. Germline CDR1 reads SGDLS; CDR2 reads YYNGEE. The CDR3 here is CASSYTGTSGGAVYNEQFF. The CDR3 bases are TGTGCCAGCAGCTACACCGGGACTAGCGGGGGGGCCGTCTACAATGAGCAGTTCTTC.

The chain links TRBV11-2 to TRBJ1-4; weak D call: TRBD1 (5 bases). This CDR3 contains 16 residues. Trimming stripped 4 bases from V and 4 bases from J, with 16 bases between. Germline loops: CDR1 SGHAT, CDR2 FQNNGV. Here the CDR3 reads CASSWDYRTNNEKLFF. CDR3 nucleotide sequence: TGTGCCAGCAGCTGGGATTACAGGACCAATAATGAAAAACTGTTTTTT.

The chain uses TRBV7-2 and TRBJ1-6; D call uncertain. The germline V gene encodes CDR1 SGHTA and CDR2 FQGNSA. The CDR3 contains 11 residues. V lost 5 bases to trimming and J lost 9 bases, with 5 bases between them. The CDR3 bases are TGTGCCAGCAGCGCTAGTTCACCCCTCCACTTT. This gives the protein CASSASSPLHF.

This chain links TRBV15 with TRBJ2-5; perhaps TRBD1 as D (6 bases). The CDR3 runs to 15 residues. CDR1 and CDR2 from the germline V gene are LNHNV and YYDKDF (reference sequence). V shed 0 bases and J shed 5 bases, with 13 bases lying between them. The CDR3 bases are TGTGCCACCAGCAGAGAGGGGGCGGCTATGGAGACCCAGTACTTC. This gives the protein CATSREGAAMETQYF.

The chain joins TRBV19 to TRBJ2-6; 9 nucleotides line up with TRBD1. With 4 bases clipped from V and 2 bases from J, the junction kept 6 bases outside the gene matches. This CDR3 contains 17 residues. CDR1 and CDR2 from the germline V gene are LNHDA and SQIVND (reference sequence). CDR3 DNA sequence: TGTGCCAGTAGTACCGGACAGGGGCGTGCTGGGGCCAACGTCCTGACTTTC. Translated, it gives CASSTGQGRAGANVLTF.

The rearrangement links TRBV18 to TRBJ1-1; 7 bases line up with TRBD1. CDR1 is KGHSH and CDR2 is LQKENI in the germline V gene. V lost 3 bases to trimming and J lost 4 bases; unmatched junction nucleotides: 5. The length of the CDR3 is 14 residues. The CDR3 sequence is CASSPPDRRTEAFF. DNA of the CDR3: TGTGCCAGCTCACCTCCGGACAGGCGCACTGAAGCTTTCTTT.

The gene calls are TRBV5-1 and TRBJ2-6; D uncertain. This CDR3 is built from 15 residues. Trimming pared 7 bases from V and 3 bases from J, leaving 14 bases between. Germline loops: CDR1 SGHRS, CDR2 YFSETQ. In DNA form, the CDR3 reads TGCGCCAGCGGCCTAGAGGATGGTGGGGCCAACGTCCTGACTTTC. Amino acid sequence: CASGLEDGGANVLTF.

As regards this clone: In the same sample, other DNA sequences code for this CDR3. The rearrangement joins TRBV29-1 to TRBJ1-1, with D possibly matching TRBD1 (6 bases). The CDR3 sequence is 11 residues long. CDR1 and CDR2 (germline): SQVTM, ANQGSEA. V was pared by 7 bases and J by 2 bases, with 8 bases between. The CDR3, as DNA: TGCAGCGCGACAGGAAACACTGAAGCTTTCTTT. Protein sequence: CSATGNTEAFF.

This CDR3 reads CAISEGGTSNTEAFF. The CDR3 coding sequence is TGTGCCATCAGTGAGGGCGGAACTTCCAACACTGAAGCTTTCTTT. The chain joins TRBV10-3 to TRBJ1-1; D is uncertain. The CDR3 loop spans 15 amino acids. Germline V gene lookup returns CDR1 ENHRY and CDR2 SYGVKD. Trimming took off 2 bases at V and 2 bases at J, with 12 bases between the two ends.

The CDR3 sequence is CASSVGRTGQIQETQYF. In nucleotides, the CDR3 is TGTGCCAGCAGCGTAGGAAGGACGGGACAGATCCAAGAGACCCAGTACTTC. V gene TRBV9 combines with J gene TRBJ2-5; 7 bases are a match to TRBD1. V lost 0 bases, J lost 1 base, and 9 bases stayed unmatched. The CDR3 sequence is 17 residues long. Germline loops: CDR1 SGDLS, CDR2 YYNGEE.

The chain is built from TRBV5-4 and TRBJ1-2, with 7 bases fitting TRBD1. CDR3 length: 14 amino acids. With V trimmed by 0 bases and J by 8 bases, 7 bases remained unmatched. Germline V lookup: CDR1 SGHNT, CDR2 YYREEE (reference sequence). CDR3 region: CASSLDRGIGGYTF. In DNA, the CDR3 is TGTGCCAGCAGCTTGGACAGGGGAATCGGGGGCTACACCTTC.

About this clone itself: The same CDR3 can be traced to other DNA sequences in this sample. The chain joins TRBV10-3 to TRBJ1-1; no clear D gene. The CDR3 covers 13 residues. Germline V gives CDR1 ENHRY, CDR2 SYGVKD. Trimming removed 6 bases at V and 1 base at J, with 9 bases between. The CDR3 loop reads CAISERGNTEAFF. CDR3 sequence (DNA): TGTGCCATCAGCGAACGCGGGAACACTGAAGCTTTCTTT.

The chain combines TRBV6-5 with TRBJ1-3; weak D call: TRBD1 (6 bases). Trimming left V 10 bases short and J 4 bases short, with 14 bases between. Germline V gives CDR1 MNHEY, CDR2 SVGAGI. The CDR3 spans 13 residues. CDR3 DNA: TGTGCCACCATGACAGGCGGGGGAAACACCATATATTTT. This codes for CATMTGGGNTIYF.

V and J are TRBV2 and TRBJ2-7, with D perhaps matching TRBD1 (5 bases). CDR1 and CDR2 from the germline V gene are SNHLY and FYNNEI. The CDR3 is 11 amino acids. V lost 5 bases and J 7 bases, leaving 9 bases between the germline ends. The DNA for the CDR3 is TGTGCCAGCAGTCCACAGGTTGAGCAGTACTTC. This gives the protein CASSPQVEQYF.

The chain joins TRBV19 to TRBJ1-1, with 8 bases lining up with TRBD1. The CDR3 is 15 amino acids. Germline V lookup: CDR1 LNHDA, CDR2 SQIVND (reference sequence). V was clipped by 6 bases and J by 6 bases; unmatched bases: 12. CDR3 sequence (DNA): TGTGCCAGTAGAGAAACCGGGACAGGTATGCCTGAAGCTTTCTTT. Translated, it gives CASRETGTGMPEAFF.

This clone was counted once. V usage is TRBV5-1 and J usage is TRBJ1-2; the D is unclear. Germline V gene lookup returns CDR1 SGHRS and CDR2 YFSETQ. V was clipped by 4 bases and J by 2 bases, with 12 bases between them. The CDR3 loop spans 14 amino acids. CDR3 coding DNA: TGCGCCAGCAGCCCTGAGACATTAAACTATGGCTACACCTTC. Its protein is CASSPETLNYGYTF.